The 25 T cell receptor beta chains below come from one sample, sequenced in a study of T cells in Graves' hyperthyroidism and ophthalmopathy. Amplification targeted TCR beta CDR3 regions from RNA transcripts. TCR CDR3 underwent first-round RT-PCR with the HTBI primer set. From the multiplex PCR reads, TCRdb called clonotypes with MiXCR, one entry per CDR3 protein. This table holds about 700,000 distinct CDR3 sequences, nearly 45% found once. Material for sequencing was peripheral blood or thyroid tissue (not recorded which). The origin of the receptors is an adult man with Graves' disease, either hyperthyroidism or ophthalmopathy (not recorded which).

The J gene is TRBJ1-5, the V gene TRBV6-6; D is unresolved. Germline loops: CDR1 MNHNY, CDR2 SVGAGI (reference sequence). V lost 5 bases, J lost 2 bases, and 10 bases lay in between. CDR3 length: 14 residues. The CDR3 reads CASSEITGNQPQHF. In DNA form, the CDR3 reads TGTGCCAGCAGTGAAATAACAGGCAATCAGCCCCAGCATTTT.

The chain is built from TRBV7-9 and TRBJ1-1, with D possibly TRBD1 on 5 matching bases. Per germline, CDR1 SEHNR and CDR2 FQNEAQ (reference sequence). The CDR3 extends over 12 amino acids. The V and J ends lost 5 bases and 12 bases respectively, with 16 bases between them. The CDR3 is CASSPLWGEPFF. CDR3 nucleotide sequence: TGTGCCAGCAGCCCGCTGTGGGGGGAGCCTTTCTTT.

The V call is TRBV10-3, the J call TRBJ2-5; no clear D. CDR1 ENHRY and CDR2 SYGVKD come from the germline V gene. V lost 1 base, J lost 5 bases, and 11 bases lay in between. This CDR3 is built from 14 residues. CDR3 residues: CAISELGLRETQYF. DNA of the CDR3: TGTGCCATCAGTGAGTTGGGGTTGAGGGAGACCCAGTACTTC.

This clonotype appeared once. Since no conserved phenylalanine or tryptophan closes the CDR3, a read error is the likely cause. The DNA is omitted, as the CDR3 cannot be located on it reliably, and the CDR3 follows TCRdb's listing. The chain recombines TRBV12-3 or TRBV12-4 with TRBJ1-4; no DNA check was done on the table's D call, TRBD1. The CDR3 has 10 amino acids, counting both end residues. The chain's CDR3 is CAIRPDRSIG.

To note about this clonotype: Just one base apart from a much larger clone, this may be a read error. Lacking the conserved final phenylalanine or tryptophan, this CDR3 likely reflects a read error. This sequence joins TRBV2 and TRBJ1-6; a weak D match, TRBD1 (5 bases). CDR1 is SNHLY, CDR2 FYNNEI, per germline. CDR3 length: 15 residues. Trimming removed 6 bases at V and 6 bases at J, with 15 bases between. The CDR3 DNA sequence: TGTGCCAGCAGCCTAGCGGGGGGAACTAATTCACCCCTCCACCTT. Encoded protein: CASSLAGGTNSPLHL.

This clonotype was seen a single time. Relative to the germline gene, one junction end is altered; a read error may explain this. J is TRBJ1-2 and V is TRBV7-2; tentative D call: TRBD1 (5 bases). CDR1 and CDR2 (germline): SGHTA, FQGNSA. The CDR3 has 15 amino acids. CDR3 nucleotide sequence: TGCGCCAGCAGCGTTGCTAGGGACCGAAGCTATGGCTACACCTTC. It codes for CASSVARDRSYGYTF.

The V and J genes are TRBV20-1 and TRBJ1-1; 7 bases match TRBD1. The J segment lost 1 base and the V segment lost 3 bases, leaving 5 bases of the junction unmatched. Germline CDR1 reads DFQATT; CDR2 reads SNEGSKA (reference sequence). The CDR3 runs 14 residues. The CDR3 coding sequence is TGCAGTGCTAGGGACAGGTACGGGAACACTGAAGCTTTCTTT. As protein: CSARDRYGNTEAFF.

Only one count was recorded for this clonotype. This CDR3 reads CASNTGGNGYTF. CDR3 nucleotide sequence: TGTGCCAGCAACACAGGGGGCAATGGCTACACCTTC. The gene calls are TRBV25-1 and TRBJ1-2, with TRBD1 matching 9 bases. Looked up from germline, CDR1 is MGHDK and CDR2 is SYGVNS. After removal of 7 bases from V and 6 bases from J, the junction contained 3 bases not matched to a gene. This CDR3 is built from 12 residues.

Points on this clonotype: One junction end does not reproduce the germline sequence, and a read error may be involved. This rearrangement joins TRBV7-7 to TRBJ2-5; the match to TRBD2 covers 8 bases. Germline V gene sequence: CDR1 SSHAT, CDR2 FNYEAQ (reference sequence). The CDR3 runs 14 residues. DNA of the CDR3: TGCGCCAGCAGCCAAACGGGGGGGATTGAGACCCAGTACTTC. This gives the protein CASSQTGGIETQYF.

This clonotype has just a few counts. The V call is TRBV20-1, the J call TRBJ1-4; 8 bases map to TRBD1. Germline CDR1 is DFQATT and CDR2 is SNEGSKA (reference sequence). The V and J ends lost 0 bases and 8 bases, in that order; junction bases with no gene match: 8. The CDR3 runs to 15 residues. The CDR3 DNA sequence: TGCAGTGCTAGAGATGCAGGGGGCGCGGGGGAAAAACTGTTTTTT. Translation gives CSARDAGGAGEKLFF.

Points on this clonotype: The missing conserved phenylalanine or tryptophan at the end of this CDR3 makes a read error likely. The DNA is left out, because the CDR3 cannot be placed on it with certainty; the CDR3 is given as TCRdb lists it. The chain is built from TRBV7-2 and TRBJ2-5; TRBD1 was called by the table and not checked on the DNA. Germline V CDR1 and CDR2: SGHTA, FQGNSA. The CDR3 totals 16 residues, both ends included. CDR3 sequence: CATRSRDTWGGYTFGS.

This sequence joins TRBV20-1 and TRBJ1-6, with D possibly being TRBD1 (6 bases). Between the trimmed V and J ends, which lost 1 base and 16 bases, there was a span of 20 bases. The CDR3 consists of 14 residues. Germline V gene sequence: CDR1 DFQATT, CDR2 SNEGSKA (reference sequence). The CDR3 protein is CSARVQGHLSFLHF. CDR3 sequence (DNA): TGCAGTGCTAGAGTACAGGGCCACCTTTCCTTTCTCCACTTT.

This clonotype was detected only a few times. The rearrangement uses TRBV2 and TRBJ2-7; TRBD1 aligns across 7 bases. CDR1 SNHLY and CDR2 FYNNEI come from the germline V gene. Trimming at V came to 5 bases and at J to 6 bases, leaving 7 bases not matched to a gene. The CDR3 is 13 residues long. DNA of the CDR3: TGTGCCAGCAGTCAAGAGACAGGGACCGAGCAGTACTTC. This codes for CASSQETGTEQYF.

The sample holds a few counts of this clonotype. The genes are TRBV29-1 and TRBJ2-5; tentatively, D is TRBD2 (5 bases). CDR3 length equals 13 residues. Per the germline V gene, CDR1 is SQVTM and CDR2 is ANQGSEA. With 0 bases removed from V and 4 bases from J, the gap between germline ends came to 9 bases. CDR3 nucleotides: TGCAGCGTTGAAGATCCCCGGGGAGAGACCCAGTACTTC. Its protein product is CSVEDPRGETQYF.

The CDR3 DNA follows: TGTGCCACCAGTGACCCGGGGGCCTCACAGCATTTT. Protein product: CATSDPGASQHF. The V call is TRBV24-1, the J call TRBJ1-5; D perhaps matches TRBD1 (6 bases). Trimming left V 4 bases short and J 13 bases short, with 13 bases between. CDR3 length equals 12 residues. Germline CDR1 reads KGHDR; CDR2 reads SFDVKD.

Only one count was recorded for this clonotype. The CDR3 protein is CSARGFDRGLNTEAFF. CDR3 sequence (DNA): TGCAGTGCTAGAGGTTTTGACAGGGGATTGAACACTGAAGCTTTCTTT. The V gene is TRBV20-1, the J gene TRBJ1-1, with 8 bases lining up with TRBD1. The CDR3 runs 16 residues. Germline V gene sequence: CDR1 DFQATT, CDR2 SNEGSKA (reference sequence). J lost 0 bases, V lost 1 base, and 7 bases had no gene match.

In this sample, this clonotype turned up a few times. The chain carries TRBV5-1 and TRBJ2-2; D is perhaps TRBD2 (5 bases). The CDR3 is made up of 16 amino acids. Germline values: CDR1 SGHRS, CDR2 YFSETQ. V gave up 4 bases and J gave up 3 bases, with 16 bases separating them. This chain's CDR3 is CASSPSPARDTGELFF. CDR3 nucleotide sequence: TGCGCCAGCAGCCCCAGCCCAGCGCGGGACACCGGGGAGCTGTTTTTT.

On this clonotype itself: The conserved phenylalanine or tryptophan is not found at the CDR3 terminus, so this likely reflects a read error. It is unclear where the CDR3 begins or ends on the DNA, so no DNA is shown, and the CDR3 is as TCRdb lists it. The chain uses TRBV2 and TRBJ1-4; no check of the table's D call, TRBD1, against the DNA was made. From germline, CDR1 is SNHLY and CDR2 FYNNEI. The CDR3 has 11 amino acids, counting both end residues. The CDR3 region is CASIPPDRHYY.

The V gene is TRBV29-1, the J gene TRBJ2-7; D perhaps matches TRBD1 (5 bases). The germline V gene encodes CDR1 SQVTM and CDR2 ANQGSEA. The CDR3 loop spans 13 amino acids. Between the trimmed V and J ends, which lost 1 base and 7 bases, there was a span of 14 bases. This CDR3 is CSVEGQGAGEQYF. For the CDR3, the DNA is TGCAGCGTTGAAGGGCAGGGCGCTGGGGAGCAGTACTTC.

The sample holds a few counts of this clonotype. The chain recombines TRBV7-2 with TRBJ1-1, with D possibly TRBD1 on 6 matching bases. Germline assignment: CDR1 SGHTA and CDR2 FQGNSA. The germline V and J ends were trimmed by 1 base and 1 base, with 10 bases remaining between them. This CDR3 is built from 15 residues. This CDR3 is CASSLVGTQNTEAFF. CDR3 DNA sequence: TGTGCCAGCAGCTTAGTGGGGACACAGAACACTGAAGCTTTCTTT.

This rearrangement joins TRBV7-2 to TRBJ2-5, with D perhaps matching TRBD2 (6 bases). Trimming removed 5 bases at V and 4 bases at J, with 11 bases between. CDR1 is SGHTA and CDR2 is FQGNSA in the germline V gene. CDR3 length: 13 residues. As DNA, the CDR3 is TGTGCCAGCAGCGATGGAGCGGGAGAGACCCAGTACTTC. This codes for CASSDGAGETQYF.

The CDR3 sequence: CASSPRVDGANVLTF. In nucleotides, the CDR3 is TGTGCCAGCAGCCCCCGGGTCGACGGAGCCAACGTCCTGACTTTC. V gene TRBV7-6 combines with J gene TRBJ2-6; D uncertain. Trimming took off 5 bases at V and 7 bases at J, with 15 bases between the two ends. Per the germline V gene, CDR1 is SGHVS and CDR2 is FNYEAQ. The CDR3 runs to 15 residues.

A note on this clonotype: It is likely a read error, because the conserved phenylalanine at the end of the CDR3 is missing. The limits of the CDR3 on the DNA are not certain, so only TCRdb's listed CDR3 is given. The chain is built from TRBV2 and TRBJ1-1; the tabulated D call, TRBD1, remains unverified against the DNA. Germline V lookup: CDR1 SNHLY, CDR2 FYNNEI. A total of 11 residues make up the CDR3, ends included. This CDR3 is CASSLGDMVFL.

This clonotype was counted a few times. V and J are TRBV6-5 and TRBJ1-5; D gene ambiguous. The CDR3 spans 15 residues. Deletions cut 0 bases from V and 6 bases from J, with 12 bases between. Germline CDR1 reads MNHEY; CDR2 reads SVGAGI. CDR3 in DNA: TGTGCCAGCAGTTACTCGATTGGGGAGCTTCAGCCCCAGCATTTT. It codes for CASSYSIGELQPQHF.

In the case of this clonotype: This likely comes from a read error, as the CDR3 has no conserved phenylalanine or tryptophan at its end. V is TRBV14 and J is TRBJ2-5; TRBD2 agrees at 10 bases. The CDR3 contains 15 residues. J was trimmed by 1 base and V by 3 bases; bases with no gene match: 2. Germline-derived CDR1 and CDR2 are SGHDN and FVKESK. Here the CDR3 DNA reads TGTGCCAGCAGCCAGCTAGCGGGGGCCCAAGAGACCCAGTACGTC. As protein: CASSQLAGAQETQYV.